These 2 T cell receptor beta chains were all obtained from the same sample, sequenced in a study of shared clonotypes between healthy human individuals. The repertoire was sequenced with immunoSEQ multiplex PCR; TCRdb's copy has only in-frame clones and lacks some. The sample consists of some 1 million clones, more than 65% of them appearing once. Sequencing was done on a sample of memory CD4+ T cells sorted from blood. Noted subset: CD45RA-negative fraction. These receptors all come from a man aged 18 to 30 in good health.

This clone was counted between two and nine times. The sample has other DNA sequences that encode this CDR3 too. This sequence joins TRBV5-1 and TRBJ2-7; D is unresolved. V was clipped by 0 bases and J by 5 bases, with 9 bases between them. The germline V gene has CDR1 SGHRS and CDR2 YFSETQ. The CDR3 has 13 residues. This chain's CDR3 is CASSLGGRNEQYF. The CDR3, as DNA: TGCGCCAGCAGCTTGGGAGGTAGGAACGAGCAGTACTTC.

V usage is TRBV5-1 and J usage is TRBJ2-3; D gene ambiguous. The CDR3 consists of 14 residues. Between the trimmed V and J ends, which lost 4 bases and 3 bases, there was a span of 12 bases. Per germline, CDR1 SGHRS and CDR2 YFSETQ. The CDR3 DNA follows: TGCGCCAGCAGCCCACTCCTCGGTACAGATACGCAGTATTTT. This gives the protein CASSPLLGTDTQYF.